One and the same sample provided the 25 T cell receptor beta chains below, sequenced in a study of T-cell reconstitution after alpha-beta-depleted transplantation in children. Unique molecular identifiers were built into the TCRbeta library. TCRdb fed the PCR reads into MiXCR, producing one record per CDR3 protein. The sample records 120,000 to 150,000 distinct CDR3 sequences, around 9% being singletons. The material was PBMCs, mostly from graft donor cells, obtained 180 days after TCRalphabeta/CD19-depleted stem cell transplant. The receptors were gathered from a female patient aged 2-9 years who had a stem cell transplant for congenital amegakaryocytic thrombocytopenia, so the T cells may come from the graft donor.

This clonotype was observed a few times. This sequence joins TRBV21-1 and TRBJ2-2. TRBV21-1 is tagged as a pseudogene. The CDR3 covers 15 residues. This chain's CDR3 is CASSKGCPNTGELFF. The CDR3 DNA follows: TGTGCCAGCAGCAAAGGTTGTCCGAACACCGGGGAGCTGTTTTTT.

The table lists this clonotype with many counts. CDR3 nucleotide sequence: TGCAGCGTTGCCGGGACAGGGGGTAACGAGCAGTACTTC. It is translated as CSVAGTGGNEQYF. V gene TRBV29-1 combines with J gene TRBJ2-7; 11 bases match TRBD1. The CDR3 loop spans 13 amino acids. Trimming removed 4 bases from V and 5 bases from J; junction bases left unmatched: 4. Germline V gives CDR1 SQVTM, CDR2 ANQGSEA.

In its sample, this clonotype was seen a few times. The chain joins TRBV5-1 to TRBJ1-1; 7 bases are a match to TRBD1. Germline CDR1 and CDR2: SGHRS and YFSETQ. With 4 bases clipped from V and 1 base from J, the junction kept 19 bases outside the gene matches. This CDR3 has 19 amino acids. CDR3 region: CASSTGSPYRGRSNTEAFF. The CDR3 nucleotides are TGCGCCAGCAGCACCGGGAGCCCCTACAGGGGTCGTTCGAACACTGAAGCTTTCTTT.

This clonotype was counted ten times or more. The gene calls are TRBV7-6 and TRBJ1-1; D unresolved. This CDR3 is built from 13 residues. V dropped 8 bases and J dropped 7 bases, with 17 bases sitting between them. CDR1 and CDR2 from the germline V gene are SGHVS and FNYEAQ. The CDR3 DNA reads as TGTGCCAGCGGGTCACTGGCGGGCAGTGAAGCTTTCTTT. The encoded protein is CASGSLAGSEAFF.

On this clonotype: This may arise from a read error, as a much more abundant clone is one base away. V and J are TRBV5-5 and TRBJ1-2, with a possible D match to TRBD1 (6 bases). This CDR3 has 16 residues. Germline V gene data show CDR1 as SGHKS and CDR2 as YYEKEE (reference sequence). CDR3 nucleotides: TGTGCCAGCAGCTCGATACGGGACACATCTAACTATGGCTACCCCTTC. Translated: CASSSIRDTSNYGYPF.

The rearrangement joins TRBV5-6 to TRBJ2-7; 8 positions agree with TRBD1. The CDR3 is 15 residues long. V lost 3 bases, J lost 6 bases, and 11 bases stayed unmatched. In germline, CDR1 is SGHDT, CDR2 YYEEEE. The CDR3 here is CASSSGLQGAGEQYF. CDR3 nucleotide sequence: TGTGCCAGCAGCTCCGGGCTCCAGGGGGCAGGCGAGCAGTACTTC. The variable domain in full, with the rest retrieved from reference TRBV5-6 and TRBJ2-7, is DAGVTQSPTHLIKTRGQQVTLRCSPKSGHDTVSWYQQALGQGPQFIFQYYEEEERQRGNFPDRFSGHQFPNYSSELNVNALLLGDSALYLCASSSGLQGAGEQYFGPGTRLTVT.

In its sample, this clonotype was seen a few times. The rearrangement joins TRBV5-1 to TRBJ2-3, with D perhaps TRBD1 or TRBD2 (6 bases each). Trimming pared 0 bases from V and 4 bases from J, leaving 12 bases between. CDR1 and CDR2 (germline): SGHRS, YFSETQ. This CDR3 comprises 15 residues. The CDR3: CASSLVPGASDTQYF. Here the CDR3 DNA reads TGCGCCAGCAGCTTGGTTCCGGGGGCATCAGATACGCAGTATTTT.

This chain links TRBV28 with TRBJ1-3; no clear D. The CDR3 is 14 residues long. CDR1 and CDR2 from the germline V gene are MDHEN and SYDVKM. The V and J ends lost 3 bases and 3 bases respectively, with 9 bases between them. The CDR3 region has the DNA TGTGCCAGCAGTTTGCTGAGGGTTGGAAACACCATATATTTT. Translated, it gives CASSLLRVGNTIYF. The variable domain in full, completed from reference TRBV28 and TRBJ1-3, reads DVKVTQSSRYLVKRTGEKVFLECVQDMDHENMFWYRQDPGLGLRLIYFSYDVKMKEKGDIPEGYSVSREKKERFSLILESASTNQTSMYLCASSLLRVGNTIYFGEGSWLTVV.

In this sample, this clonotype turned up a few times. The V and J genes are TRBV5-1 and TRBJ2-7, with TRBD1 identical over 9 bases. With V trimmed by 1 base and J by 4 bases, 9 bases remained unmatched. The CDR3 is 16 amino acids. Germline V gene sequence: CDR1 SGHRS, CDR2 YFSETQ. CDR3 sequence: CASSLSDRGDWYEQYF. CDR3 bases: TGCGCCAGCAGCTTGTCAGACAGGGGGGATTGGTACGAGCAGTACTTC.

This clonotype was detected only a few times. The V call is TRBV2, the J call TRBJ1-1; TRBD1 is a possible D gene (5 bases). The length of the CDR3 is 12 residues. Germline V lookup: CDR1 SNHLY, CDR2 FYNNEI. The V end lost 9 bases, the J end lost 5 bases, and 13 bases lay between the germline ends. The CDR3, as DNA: TGTGCCAGGTTAGAGGGACGGACTGAAGCTTTCTTT. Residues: CARLEGRTEAFF.

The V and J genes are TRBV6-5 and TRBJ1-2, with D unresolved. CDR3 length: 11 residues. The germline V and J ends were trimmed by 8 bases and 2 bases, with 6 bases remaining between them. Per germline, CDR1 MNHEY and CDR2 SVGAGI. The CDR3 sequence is CASGSNYGYTF. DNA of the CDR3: TGTGCCAGCGGGTCCAACTATGGCTACACCTTC.

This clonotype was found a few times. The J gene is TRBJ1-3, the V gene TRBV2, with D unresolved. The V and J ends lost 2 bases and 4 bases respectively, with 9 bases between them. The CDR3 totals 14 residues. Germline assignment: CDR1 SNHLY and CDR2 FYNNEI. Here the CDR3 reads CASSEKGRGNTIYF. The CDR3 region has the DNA TGTGCCAGCAGTGAAAAGGGCAGAGGAAACACCATATATTTT.

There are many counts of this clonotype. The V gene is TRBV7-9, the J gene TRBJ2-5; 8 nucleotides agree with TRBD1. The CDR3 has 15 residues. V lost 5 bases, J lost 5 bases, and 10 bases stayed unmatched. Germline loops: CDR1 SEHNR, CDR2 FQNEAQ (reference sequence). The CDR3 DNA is TGTGCCAGCAGCCCCCGGACAGGGATAGATGAGACCCAGTACTTC. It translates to CASSPRTGIDETQYF.

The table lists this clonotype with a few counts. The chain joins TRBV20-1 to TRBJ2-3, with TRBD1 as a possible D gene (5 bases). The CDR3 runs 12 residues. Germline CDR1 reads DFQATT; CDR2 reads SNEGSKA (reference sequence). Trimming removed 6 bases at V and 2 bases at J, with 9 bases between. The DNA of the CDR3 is TGCAGTGCACTGACAGACACAGATACGCAGTATTTT. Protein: CSALTDTDTQYF.

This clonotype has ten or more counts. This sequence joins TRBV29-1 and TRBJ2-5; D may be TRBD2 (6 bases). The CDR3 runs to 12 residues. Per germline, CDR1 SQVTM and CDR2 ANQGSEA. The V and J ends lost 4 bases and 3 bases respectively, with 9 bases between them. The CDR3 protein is CSVGWTKETQYF. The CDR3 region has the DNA TGCAGCGTTGGATGGACTAAAGAGACCCAGTACTTC.

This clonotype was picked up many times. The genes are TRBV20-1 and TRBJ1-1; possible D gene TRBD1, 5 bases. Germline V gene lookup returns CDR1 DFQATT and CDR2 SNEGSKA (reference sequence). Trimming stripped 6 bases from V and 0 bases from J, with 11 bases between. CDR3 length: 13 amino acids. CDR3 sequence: CSAETAMNTEAFF. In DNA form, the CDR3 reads TGCAGTGCGGAGACAGCTATGAACACTGAAGCTTTCTTT.

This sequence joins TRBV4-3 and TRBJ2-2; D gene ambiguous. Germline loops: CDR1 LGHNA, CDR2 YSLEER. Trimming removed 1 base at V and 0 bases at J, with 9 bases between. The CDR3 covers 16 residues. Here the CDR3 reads CASSQVLATNTGELFF. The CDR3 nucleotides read TGCGCCAGCAGCCAAGTACTTGCGACGAACACCGGGGAGCTGTTTTTT.

This CDR3 is CASSFRDRGTDTQYF. The CDR3 nucleotides read TGTGCCAGCAGTTTCCGGGACAGGGGAACAGATACGCAGTATTTT. V is TRBV12-3 or TRBV12-4 and J is TRBJ2-3, with TRBD1 matching over 10 bases. The CDR3 has 15 residues. V shed 3 bases and J 3 bases; nucleotides not matched to a gene: 3.

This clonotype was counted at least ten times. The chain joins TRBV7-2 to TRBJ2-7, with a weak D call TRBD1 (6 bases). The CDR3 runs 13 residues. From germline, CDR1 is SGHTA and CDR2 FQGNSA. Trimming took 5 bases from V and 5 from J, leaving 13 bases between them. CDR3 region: CASSATGPDEQYF. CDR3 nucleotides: TGTGCCAGCAGCGCGACAGGTCCTGACGAGCAGTACTTC.

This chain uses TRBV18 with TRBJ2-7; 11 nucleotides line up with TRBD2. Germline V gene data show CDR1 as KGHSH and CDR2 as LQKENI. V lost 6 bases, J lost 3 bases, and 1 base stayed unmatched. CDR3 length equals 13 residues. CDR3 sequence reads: CASSTSGSYEQYF. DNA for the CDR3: TGTGCCAGCTCCACTAGCGGGAGCTACGAGCAGTACTTC.

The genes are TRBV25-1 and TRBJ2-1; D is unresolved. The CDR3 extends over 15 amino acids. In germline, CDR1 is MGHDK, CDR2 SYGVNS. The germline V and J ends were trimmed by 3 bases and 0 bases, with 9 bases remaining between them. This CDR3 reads CASSEYRFSYNEQFF. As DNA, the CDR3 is TGTGCCAGCAGTGAGTACCGATTCTCCTACAATGAGCAGTTCTTC.

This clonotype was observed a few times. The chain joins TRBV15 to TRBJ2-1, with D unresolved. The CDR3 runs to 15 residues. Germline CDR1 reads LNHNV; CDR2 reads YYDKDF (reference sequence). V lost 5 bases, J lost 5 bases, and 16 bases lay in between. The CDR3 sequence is CATSGDISVDNEQFF. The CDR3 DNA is TGTGCCACCAGCGGCGACATCTCCGTCGACAATGAGCAGTTCTTC.

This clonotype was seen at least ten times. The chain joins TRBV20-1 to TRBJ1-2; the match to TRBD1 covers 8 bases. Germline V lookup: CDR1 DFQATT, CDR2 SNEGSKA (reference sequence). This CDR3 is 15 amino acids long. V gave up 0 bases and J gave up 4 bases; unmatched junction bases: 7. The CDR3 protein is CSARDGQGRTYGYTF. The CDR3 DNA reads TGCAGTGCTAGAGACGGACAGGGTAGGACCTATGGCTACACCTTC.

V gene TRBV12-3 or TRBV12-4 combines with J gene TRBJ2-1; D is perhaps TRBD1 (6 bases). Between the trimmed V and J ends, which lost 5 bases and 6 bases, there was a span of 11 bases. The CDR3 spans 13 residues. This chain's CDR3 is CASSIGQFNEQFF. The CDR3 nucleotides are TGTGCCAGCAGTATAGGACAGTTCAATGAGCAGTTCTTC.

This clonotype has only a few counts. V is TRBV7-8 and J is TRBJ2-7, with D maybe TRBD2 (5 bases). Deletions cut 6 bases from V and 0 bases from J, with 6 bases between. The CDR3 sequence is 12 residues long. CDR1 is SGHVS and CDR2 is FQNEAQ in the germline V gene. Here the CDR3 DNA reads TGTGCCAGCAGGGGAGACTCCTACGAGCAGTACTTC. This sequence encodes CASRGDSYEQYF.